Each of the 28 T cell receptor beta chains below was sequenced from the same sample in a study of shared clonotypes between healthy human individuals. TCRdb's table, derived via immunoSEQ multiplex PCR, lists solely in-frame clones and lacks some. The sample contains some 1,100,000 clones, more than 75% of which appear only once. Sequencing was carried out using memory CD4+ T cells from PBMCs. Specified subset: CD45RA-negative fraction. The origin of the receptors is a man aged 18-30 years in good health. Some clones in this sample may be carry-over from other donors' samples.

A word on this clone: The identical CDR3 is also encoded by other nucleotide sequences in the sample. The rearrangement links TRBV7-2 to TRBJ2-7; TRBD2 aligns across 14 bases. The CDR3 runs 17 residues. Germline CDR1 reads SGHTA; CDR2 reads FQGNSA. V gave up 4 bases and J gave up 2 bases; unmatched junction bases: 7. The CDR3 DNA sequence: TGTGCCAGCAGCTCCCAGGGACTAGCGGGAGACCCCTACGAGCAGTACTTC. It specifies CASSSQGLAGDPYEQYF.

This clone was observed a few times. The chain recombines TRBV19 with TRBJ1-1; no definite D call. V gave up 8 bases and J gave up 3 bases, with 16 bases separating them. CDR1 LNHDA and CDR2 SQIVND come from the germline V gene (reference sequence). This CDR3 contains 14 residues. In nucleotides, the CDR3 is TGTGCCAGTCTCACCACTCCCGGGTACACTGAAGCTTTCTTT. Translated, it gives CASLTTPGYTEAFF.

The rearrangement uses TRBV19 and TRBJ1-4; D remains unclear. The germline V and J ends were trimmed by 0 bases and 8 bases, with 7 bases remaining between them. Germline V gene lookup returns CDR1 LNHDA and CDR2 SQIVND (reference sequence). CDR3 length: 13 amino acids. The CDR3 nucleotides read TGTGCCAGTAGTATAGATGTCGGGGAAAAACTGTTTTTT. Protein sequence: CASSIDVGEKLFF.

The chain couples TRBV5-1 to TRBJ2-1, with 8 nucleotides matching TRBD1. CDR3 length: 15 residues. V was clipped by 4 bases and J by 8 bases; unmatched bases: 11. Germline-derived CDR1 and CDR2 are SGHRS and YFSETQ. The CDR3: CASSDGQGRFDEQFF. CDR3 nucleotides: TGCGCCAGCAGCGACGGACAGGGCAGGTTCGATGAGCAGTTCTTC.

With regard to this clone: In the same sample, other DNA sequences code for this CDR3. The J gene is TRBJ1-5, the V gene TRBV18, with D unclear. Trimming left V 3 bases short and J 3 bases short, with 3 bases between. Per the germline V gene, CDR1 is KGHSH and CDR2 is LQKENI. The CDR3 contains 12 residues. Written as DNA, the CDR3 is TGTGCCAGCTCACCCCCCAATCAGCCCCAGCATTTT. It encodes CASSPPNQPQHF.

The chain joins TRBV5-4 to TRBJ2-2, with 13 bases that match TRBD2. Germline V gene sequence: CDR1 SGHNT, CDR2 YYREEE (reference sequence). Unmatched junction bases numbered 6, after V lost 3 bases and J lost 4 bases. The CDR3 runs 17 residues. The CDR3 DNA is TGTGCCAGCAGCTACACTAGCGGGAGGGACGGCACCGGGGAGCTGTTTTTT. Amino acids: CASSYTSGRDGTGELFF.

The chain combines TRBV28 with TRBJ1-2; D is undetermined. The CDR3 extends over 14 amino acids. The ends were cut back, 3 bases at V and 1 base at J, with 9 bases in the middle. Germline CDR1 and CDR2: MDHEN and SYDVKM. This chain's CDR3 is CASSLDINNYGYTF. The CDR3 coding sequence is TGTGCCAGCAGTTTGGATATTAATAACTATGGCTACACCTTC.

This chain connects TRBV30 to TRBJ1-2, with D possibly being TRBD1 (5 bases). Germline V gene sequence: CDR1 GTSNPN, CDR2 SVGIG (reference sequence). The CDR3 is 15 residues long. V dropped 0 bases and J dropped 5 bases, with 16 bases sitting between them. The CDR3 loop reads CAWSVGQGGGYGYTF. CDR3 bases: TGTGCCTGGAGTGTAGGGCAGGGAGGTGGATATGGCTACACCTTC.

The chain carries TRBV5-8 and TRBJ1-3, with D possibly matching TRBD1 (5 bases). Per germline, CDR1 SGHTS and CDR2 YDEGEE. V lost 4 bases to trimming and J lost 4 bases, with 9 bases between them. The CDR3 spans 13 residues. DNA for the CDR3: TGTGCCAGCAGCATCCGGGGGGGAAACACCATATATTTT. Protein sequence: CASSIRGGNTIYF.

The CDR3 sequence: CASSLSPTSGANVLTF. The CDR3 DNA sequence: TGTGCCAGCAGTTTATCACCTACCTCTGGGGCCAACGTCCTGACTTTC. The chain is built from TRBV27 and TRBJ2-6, with unresolved D. This CDR3 region has 16 residues. With 0 bases removed from V and 0 bases from J, the gap between germline ends came to 6 bases. The V gene's germline CDR1 is MNHEY and CDR2 SMNVEV (reference sequence).

The chain links TRBV7-2 to TRBJ1-5, with D possibly matching TRBD1 (5 bases). Trimming took 3 bases from V and 0 from J, leaving 9 bases between them. Germline CDR1 is SGHTA and CDR2 is FQGNSA. The CDR3 consists of 15 residues. CDR3 in amino acids: CASSLSDNSNQPQHF. The CDR3, as DNA: TGTGCCAGCAGCTTGTCGGACAATAGCAATCAGCCCCAGCATTTT. Combining the CDR3 with reference TRBV7-2 and TRBJ1-5 gives the whole variable domain GAGVSQSPSNKVTEKGKDVELRCDPISGHTALYWYRQSLGQGLEFLIYFQGNSAPDKSGLPSDRFSAERTGGSVSTLTIQRTQQEDSAVYLCASSLSDNSNQPQHFGDGTRLSIL.

The chain joins TRBV27 to TRBJ2-7; D not resolved. V dropped 5 bases and J dropped 3 bases, with 8 bases sitting between them. Germline CDR1 is MNHEY and CDR2 is SMNVEV (reference sequence). The CDR3 is 12 residues long. The CDR3 region is CASSPWGYEQYF. CDR3 bases: TGTGCCAGCAGTCCCTGGGGCTACGAGCAGTACTTC.

The chain joins TRBV4-1 to TRBJ1-1; 7 bases are shared with TRBD1. Trimming took 8 bases from V and 11 from J; bases not matched to a gene: 20. The CDR3 has 15 residues. The V gene's germline CDR1 is MGHRA and CDR2 YSYEKL. This CDR3 reads CASSDLRGPGGWAFF. The CDR3 DNA reads TGCGCCAGCTCTGATTTAAGGGGGCCGGGAGGTTGGGCTTTCTTT.

J is TRBJ2-7 and V is TRBV5-6, with D tentatively TRBD2 (6 bases). V was clipped by 6 bases and J by 5 bases, with 9 bases between them. This CDR3 comprises 11 residues. CDR1 SGHDT and CDR2 YYEEEE come from the germline V gene. In DNA, the CDR3 is TGTGCCAGCACGGGGGTAAACGAGCAGTACTTC. This translates into CASTGVNEQYF.

This clone was found a few times. V is TRBV2 and J is TRBJ2-7; D ambiguous. Germline assignment: CDR1 SNHLY and CDR2 FYNNEI. The CDR3 covers 11 residues. CDR3 amino acids: CGGRTSYEQYF. The CDR3 DNA follows: TGTGGGGGAAGGACCTCCTACGAGCAGTACTTC.

The chain joins TRBV28 to TRBJ1-2; D possibly corresponds to TRBD1 (5 bases). Trimming left V 9 bases short and J 1 base short, with 18 bases between. From germline, CDR1 is MDHEN and CDR2 SYDVKM. This CDR3 region has 15 residues. This chain's CDR3 is CASSARDQVNYGYTF. The CDR3 bases are TGTGCCAGTAGCGCCCGGGACCAAGTTAACTATGGCTACACCTTC.

A word on this clone: Only one base separates this from a far larger clonotype, so it likely reflects a read error. Other DNA sequences of this sample code for an identical CDR3. The J gene is TRBJ1-1, the V gene TRBV7-6; no reliable D call. V was clipped by 1 base and J by 1 base, with 4 bases between them. This CDR3 is built from 13 residues. CDR1 and CDR2 from the germline V gene are SGHVS and FNYEAQ. CDR3 coding DNA: TGTGCCAGCAGCTTAGGGCAGAACACTGAAGCTTTCTTT. Translated, it gives CASSLGQNTEAFF.

The chain links TRBV18 to TRBJ2-1, with 7 bases aligning to TRBD1. CDR1 is KGHSH, CDR2 LQKENI, per germline. This CDR3 has 14 residues. Trimming removed 4 bases from V and 8 bases from J; junction bases left unmatched: 8. The CDR3 DNA reads TGTGCCAGCTCACACCGACAGGGATTAGATGAGCAGTTCTTC. This translates into CASSHRQGLDEQFF.

The chain employs TRBV18 and TRBJ2-1, with 8 bases identical to TRBD1. The CDR3 is made up of 15 amino acids. V shed 4 bases and J 5 bases; nucleotides not matched to a gene: 7. Germline V gene data show CDR1 as KGHSH and CDR2 as LQKENI. The CDR3 nucleotides read TGTGCCAGCTCACGAGGACAGGGAGGACACAATGAGCAGTTCTTC. As protein: CASSRGQGGHNEQFF.

This clone has at least ten counts. This sequence joins TRBV6-5 and TRBJ2-1; 10 bases are a match to TRBD1. The V gene's germline CDR1 is MNHEY and CDR2 SVGAGI. There are 15 residues in the CDR3. Trimming at V came to 5 bases and at J to 5 bases, leaving 6 bases not matched to a gene. CDR3 in amino acids: CASSPGQGGNNEQFF. CDR3 coding DNA: TGTGCCAGCAGTCCAGGACAGGGGGGGAACAATGAGCAGTTCTTC.

The chain is built from TRBV19 and TRBJ2-3, with TRBD2 matching 8 bases. CDR3 length: 16 residues. V lost 2 bases to trimming and J lost 2 bases; unmatched junction nucleotides: 6. CDR1 and CDR2 from the germline V gene are LNHDA and SQIVND (reference sequence). In DNA form, the CDR3 reads TGTGCCAGTAGTATAAGCGAGCGGGAGCTCACAGATACGCAGTATTTT. Protein sequence: CASSISERELTDTQYF.

This chain connects TRBV7-8 to TRBJ1-2; D possibly corresponds to TRBD1 (5 bases). Trimming removed 5 bases at V and 6 bases at J, with 13 bases between. The germline V gene has CDR1 SGHVS and CDR2 FQNEAQ. The CDR3 covers 13 residues. The CDR3 protein is CASSPDRSHGYTF. As DNA, the CDR3 is TGTGCCAGCAGCCCCGACAGAAGCCATGGCTACACCTTC.

The chain joins TRBV7-3 to TRBJ2-4; 7 nucleotides match TRBD1. The CDR3 covers 13 residues. The ends lost 2 bases at V and 12 bases at J; junction bases unmatched: 7. Germline CDR1 SGHTA, CDR2 FQGTGA. This chain's CDR3 is CASSLGAGGSQYF. The CDR3 nucleotides are TGTGCCAGCAGCTTAGGGGCAGGGGGATCTCAGTACTTC.

This rearrangement joins TRBV29-1 to TRBJ2-2, with 7 nucleotides matching TRBD2. CDR3 size: 11 residues. Germline assignment: CDR1 SQVTM and CDR2 ANQGSEA. The ends lost 6 bases at V and 7 bases at J; junction bases unmatched: 2. CDR3 DNA: TGCAGCGTCTCGGGGGGCGGGGAGCTGTTTTTT. Translation: CSVSGGGELFF.

This clone has more than one count but fewer than ten. The chain carries TRBV15 and TRBJ2-2; maybe TRBD1 (5 bases). Germline-derived CDR1 and CDR2 are LNHNV and YYDKDF (reference sequence). The CDR3 sequence is 14 residues long. Trimming took off 8 bases at V and 3 bases at J, with 13 bases between the two ends. CDR3 DNA sequence: TGTGCCACCGGAGTTCAGGGATACACCGGGGAGCTGTTTTTT. The encoded protein is CATGVQGYTGELFF.

The chain has TRBV9 and TRBJ2-1, with D possibly being TRBD1 or TRBD2 (5 bases each). V lost 0 bases, J lost 5 bases, and 9 bases lay in between. The CDR3 runs 14 residues. Germline-derived CDR1 and CDR2 are SGDLS and YYNGEE. The CDR3 DNA reads as TGTGCCAGCAGCGTAGCGGGGCGCAACAATGAGCAGTTCTTC. Translated: CASSVAGRNNEQFF.

The genes are TRBV7-2 and TRBJ2-6; D call uncertain. V gave up 1 base and J gave up 0 bases, with 7 bases separating them. The CDR3 loop spans 16 amino acids. Per germline, CDR1 SGHTA and CDR2 FQGNSA. The CDR3 DNA reads as TGTGCCAGCAGCTTAGGACGCCGCTCTGGGGCCAACGTCCTGACTTTC. Protein product: CASSLGRRSGANVLTF.

This clone was seen just once. The same CDR3 is also encoded by other DNA sequences in this sample. The J gene is TRBJ1-1, the V gene TRBV5-1; perhaps TRBD1 as D (6 bases). The CDR3 loop spans 15 amino acids. Trimming pared 0 bases from V and 0 bases from J, leaving 9 bases between. Germline V gives CDR1 SGHRS, CDR2 YFSETQ. The CDR3 DNA is TGCGCCAGCAGCTTGGGAACAGGGCTGAACACTGAAGCTTTCTTT. Translated, it gives CASSLGTGLNTEAFF.